The 8 T cell receptor beta chains below were found in one sample sequenced in a study of OX40 agonist ivuxolimab in advanced cancers. Clones were sequenced by immunoSEQ multiplex PCR, and TCRdb holds only the in-frame ones, with some missing. The sample holds 85,000 to 90,000 clones, 75% to 90% seen once. The sample consisted of CD4+ or CD8+ T cells sorted from blood, taken in a trial of the OX40 agonist ivuxolimab. The receptors were sampled from an adult with an advanced solid tumor such as melanoma, head and neck, liver or kidney cancer.

The chain is built from TRBV6-6 and TRBJ1-1; D uncertain. Trimming pared 4 bases from V and 3 bases from J, leaving 12 bases between. The CDR3 contains 14 residues. Germline lookup yields CDR1 MNHNY and CDR2 SVGAGI (reference sequence). The CDR3 coding sequence is TGTGCCAGCAGTTTCGACGGCCTGGACACTGAAGCTTTCTTT. It codes for CASSFDGLDTEAFF.

V usage is TRBV5-1 and J usage is TRBJ2-7; TRBD2 matches 9 bases. The germline CDR1 and CDR2 sequences are SGHRS and YFSETQ. The CDR3 has 16 residues. The trim removed 4 bases at V and 3 bases at J, leaving 11 bases unmatched. The CDR3 sequence is CASSPISASGNYEQYF. DNA for the CDR3: TGCGCCAGCAGCCCTATCTCGGCTAGCGGGAACTACGAGCAGTACTTC.

The V and J genes are TRBV18 and TRBJ2-1; 13 nucleotides match TRBD2. The CDR3 consists of 18 residues. Unmatched junction bases numbered 10, after V lost 3 bases and J lost 5 bases. Germline assignment: CDR1 KGHSH and CDR2 LQKENI. The CDR3 DNA sequence: TGTGCCAGCTCACCCCCGAGTCAACTAGCGGGAGGGAACAATGAGCAGTTCTTC. Translating gives CASSPPSQLAGGNNEQFF.

The rearrangement uses TRBV5-5 and TRBJ2-1, with 7 bases matching TRBD1. V lost 5 bases to trimming and J lost 4 bases; unmatched junction nucleotides: 6. The CDR3 is 14 residues long. Germline V lookup: CDR1 SGHKS, CDR2 YYEKEE (reference sequence). CDR3 nucleotide sequence: TGTGCCAGCAGTTCGGGACAGACTTACAATGAGCAGTTCTTC. Its translation is CASSSGQTYNEQFF.

V gene TRBV6-1 combines with J gene TRBJ1-1, with 9 bases aligning to TRBD1. This CDR3 region has 15 residues. With V trimmed by 1 base and J by 7 bases, 7 bases remained unmatched. Germline V lookup: CDR1 MNHNS, CDR2 SASEGT. CDR3 nucleotides: TGTGCCAGCAGTGAAGACCGGGACAGGGAGTATGAAGCTTTCTTT. This gives the protein CASSEDRDREYEAFF.

The chain uses TRBV25-1 and TRBJ1-2, with a possible D match to TRBD1 (6 bases). V was pared by 3 bases and J by 4 bases, with 15 bases between. Germline CDR1 MGHDK, CDR2 SYGVNS. CDR3 length equals 15 residues. The CDR3: CASSDYFRGAYGYTF. DNA of the CDR3: TGTGCCAGCAGTGATTATTTTCGGGGGGCCTATGGCTACACCTTC.

This clone was seen a single time. The chain recombines TRBV27 with TRBJ1-1, with 7 bases lining up with TRBD1. The CDR3 is made up of 12 amino acids. With V trimmed by 5 bases and J by 7 bases, 4 bases remained unmatched. Germline CDR1 reads MNHEY; CDR2 reads SMNVEV (reference sequence). For the CDR3, the DNA is TGTGCCAGCAGTACCTACAGGGGTGAAGCTTTCTTT. It specifies CASSTYRGEAFF.

The chain combines TRBV7-9 with TRBJ2-5; D is possibly TRBD2 (6 bases). This CDR3 is built from 13 residues. The germline V gene encodes CDR1 SEHNR and CDR2 FQNEAQ (reference sequence). The ends were cut back, 3 bases at V and 5 bases at J, with 10 bases in the middle. CDR3 coding DNA: TGTGCCAGCAGCTTTGGAGGGGTTGAGACCCAGTACTTC. Translated, it gives CASSFGGVETQYF.